The TCR beta chain described here comes from a study of blood T cell repertoires in COVID-19. Study background: Sites across the United States, Italy and Spain contributed samples from acute and convalescent COVID-19. In each case, the material was cDNA or gDNA derived from T cells, B-cell-depleted T cells, or PBMCs.

This table comes from immunoSEQ multiplex PCR, and its TCRdb copy is limited to in-frame clones, with some not included. In the table there are over 45,000 clones, roughly 85% of which are singletons. The receptor was isolated from a human donor in a cohort sampled during active COVID-19. Sample: peripheral blood.

Written as DNA, the CDR3 is TGTGCCAGCAGCCAAGAATGGGGTTTTCCGGGACAGAGGGACCAAGAGACCCAGTACTTC. As protein: CASSQEWGFPGQRDQETQYF. The V call is TRBV14, the J call TRBJ2-5, with 7 bases aligning to TRBD1. This CDR3 spans 20 amino acids. CDR1 is SGHDN, CDR2 FVKESK, per germline. V was clipped by 0 bases and J by 0 bases; unmatched bases: 16.